This TCR beta chain was retrieved from a study of blood T cell repertoires in COVID-19. As for the study in general: Acute and convalescent COVID-19 samples came from the United States, Italy and Spain. PBMCs, B-cell-depleted T cells, or T cells provided the cDNA or gDNA that made up the material.

Seattle patients were enrolled while actively infected and followed longitudinally. Original analysis: Estimated nucleated cell counts came from reference gene primer amplification. Some clones are missing from TCRdb's copy, which holds only in-frame ones; the method was immunoSEQ multiplex PCR. Clone size and the V and J calls come from that table; the DNA yielded D and trimming. The data show under 300,000 clones, approximately 88% seen once. CDR3 length: 16 amino acids. J was trimmed by 5 bases and V by 1 base; bases with no gene match: 10. CDR1 and CDR2 from the germline V gene are SEHNR and FQNEAQ (reference sequence).

V and J are TRBV7-9 and TRBJ2-5; 7 nucleotides line up with TRBD2. This clonotype was sampled from a human donor with COVID-19, enrolled during active disease. The donor label of this sample is uncertain. Sequencing input: peripheral blood. The CDR3 DNA reads as TGTGCCAGCAGCTTAGATGGACTAGTGGGGCTGGAGACCCAGTACTTC. This gives the protein CASSLDGLVGLETQYF.